This is a list of T cell receptor beta chains from one sample in a study of T cell changes during pregnancy in multiple sclerosis. The method was immunoSEQ multiplex PCR; TCRdb's version includes in-frame clones alone and lacks a portion of them. This table has around 100,000 clones, around 92% appearing once. Specimen: peripheral blood, collected in the second trimester of pregnancy. Receptor source: a female donor with multiple sclerosis, enrolled in a pregnancy study. CDR3s include the opening cysteine and the closing phenylalanine or tryptophan. Fields, in order: V gene, D gene, J gene, clone size, CDR3 protein, CDR3 DNA. The D gene is left open where the match is weak. Rows give clone size only sometimes, using once, few, many, or a class for an expanded clone.

>TRBV28|-|TRBJ2-3|-
CASSTSQGLMRDTQYF
TGTGCCAGCAGTACGTCCCAGGGGTTGATGCGAGATACGCAGTATTTT
>TRBV5-1|TRBD2|TRBJ2-1|-
CASSLTALAGGQNEQFF
TGCGCCAGCAGCTTGACAGCACTAGCGGGAGGGCAAAATGAGCAGTTCTTC
>TRBV5-5|-|TRBJ1-2|-
CASSGQGGRSDYGYTF
TGTGCCAGCAGCGGACAAGGCGGGAGGTCAGACTATGGCTACACCTTC
>TRBV27|TRBD2|TRBJ2-1|-
CASSSRRASGSGEQFF
TGTGCCAGCAGCTCCCGTCGGGCTAGCGGGAGCGGTGAGCAGTTCTTC
>TRBV6-1|TRBD2|TRBJ2-1|-
CAGRTSGYNEQFF
TGTGCCGGTCGGACTAGCGGCTACAATGAGCAGTTCTTC
>TRBV6-5|-|TRBJ1-1|-
CASRQHVGSNTEAFF
TGTGCCAGCAGGCAGCACGTGGGCTCGAACACTGAAGCTTTCTTT
>TRBV7-2|TRBD2|TRBJ2-7|-
CASSFSAGGYEQYF
TGTGCCAGCAGCTTCTCGGCGGGAGGTTACGAGCAGTACTTC
>TRBV2|-|TRBJ1-5|-
CASRGGRNSNQPQHF
TGTGCCAGCAGGGGGGGGCGGAATAGCAATCAGCCCCAGCATTTT
>TRBV28|-|TRBJ2-7|-
CAVRPGRGTYEQYF
TGTGCCGTCCGCCCCGGCAGGGGCACCTACGAGCAGTACTTC
>TRBV9|TRBD2|TRBJ2-2|-
CASSVGGQGGSATGELFF
TGTGCCAGCAGCGTAGGGGGTCAAGGCGGGAGTGCCACCGGGGAGCTGTTTTTT
>TRBV18|-|TRBJ2-1|once
CASSPPIAGNEQFF
TGTGCCAGCTCACCACCAATAGCCGGGAATGAGCAGTTCTTC